This T cell receptor (beta chain) came from a study of blood T cell repertoires in COVID-19. Across the whole study: The samples span acute and convalescent COVID-19 from the United States, Italy and Spain.

The V end was cut by 5 bases, the J end by 7 bases, with 9 bases between. The CDR3 is 13 residues long. Germline loops: CDR1 MDHEN, CDR2 SYDVKM. Authors' methods: Amplification from reference gene primers served as the basis for estimated nucleated cell counts. The method was immunoSEQ multiplex PCR; TCRdb's version includes in-frame clones alone and lacks a portion of them. That table furnishes V, J and clone size, whereas the DNA furnished D and trimming. The sample lists fewer than 90,000 clones; about 83% were seen once. A few counts support this clone. The TCR sequence derives from a man between 65 and 79 years old with COVID-19, enrolled during active disease. The sequenced material came from peripheral blood. The J gene is TRBJ1-6, the V gene TRBV28; no clear D gene. Here the CDR3 DNA reads TGTGCCAGCAGTAATTATTTGAATTCACCCCTCCACTTT. Its protein is CASSNYLNSPLHF.